The T cell receptor (beta chain) described here comes from a study of T-cell reconstitution after alpha-beta-depleted transplantation in children. Findings and limits, study-wide: In patients about two months after transplant, alpha-beta T cells reportedly arose from several hundred expanded graft clones. For some patients, TCRbeta diversity was high at day 60 because of recipient T cells and thymic progenitors that survived. T-cell counts and diversity at one year following transplant were attributed mainly to newly produced T cells.

TCRbeta library preparation incorporated unique molecular identifiers. TCRdb recomputed calls from the PCR reads with MiXCR, one row per CDR3 protein. The sample carries 600,000 to 800,000 distinct CDR3 sequences, approximately 14% recorded once. V lost 6 bases and J 8 bases, leaving 17 bases between the germline ends. Germline values: CDR1 MNHEY, CDR2 SMNVEV (reference sequence). The CDR3 length is 14 residues. This clonotype was recorded at least ten times. No antigen is known for it. Source: PBMCs, taken before TCRalphabeta/CD19-depleted stem cell transplant. This rearrangement joins TRBV27 to TRBJ2-1; D unclear. The source of this sequence is a girl aged 2-15 years with congenital amegakaryocytic thrombocytopenia, due to receive a stem cell transplant. The CDR3 protein is CASSLWARGDEQFF. The CDR3 nucleotides read TGTGCCAGCAGCCTTTGGGCCCGTGGGGATGAGCAGTTCTTC.